The clone carrying this T cell receptor (beta chain) appeared a single time. Its cognate antigen is unknown. Samples were taken at baseline and on day 1 of cycles 4 and 7. The sample belongs to a study of OX40 agonist ivuxolimab in advanced cancers. Background on the study: Patients were roughly 83% male with ages roughly 20 to 85, mean around 58.

The study, taken as a whole, reports: The CD4+ and CD8+ T cells in the blood had expanded clonally by week 6 at 0.1 to 3.0 mg/kg.

TCRdb keeps only in-frame clones here, not all; method: immunoSEQ multiplex PCR. The sample comprises under 85,000 clones, roughly 91% of which are singletons, and approximately 0.47% rests with the top ten. CDR1 is SGHVS, CDR2 FQNEAQ, per germline. CDR3 length: 16 residues. The V end lost 5 bases, the J end lost 0 bases, and 14 bases lay between the germline ends. The sequence was obtained from an adult with an advanced solid tumor such as melanoma, head and neck, liver or kidney cancer. This chain uses TRBV7-8 with TRBJ1-5; D is possibly TRBD1 (6 bases). The source material was CD4+ or CD8+ T cells sorted from blood, sampled in a trial of the OX40 agonist ivuxolimab. CDR3: CASSPRWDTSNQPQHF. CDR3 bases: TGTGCCAGCAGCCCCCGGTGGGACACTAGCAATCAGCCCCAGCATTTT. The complete variable domain, with remaining parts taken from reference TRBV7-8 and TRBJ1-5, reads GAGVSQSPRYKVAKRGQDVALRCDPISGHVSLFWYQQALGQGPEFLTYFQNEAQLDKSGLPSDRFFAERPEGSVSTLKIQRTQQEDSAVYLCASSPRWDTSNQPQHFGDGTRLSIL.